This passage covers 9 T cell receptor beta chains from one sample sequenced in a study of blood T cell repertoires in COVID-19. Here immunoSEQ multiplex PCR was the method, and the copy in TCRdb shows in-frame clones only, minus some. The sample consists of about 270,000 clones, about 89% of them appearing once. Sequencing input: peripheral blood. The receptors were sampled from a man in his forties with active or convalescent COVID-19.

The chain employs TRBV6-5 and TRBJ1-5; D call uncertain. The germline V and J ends were trimmed by 4 bases and 7 bases, with 8 bases remaining between them. The CDR3 is 12 residues long. The germline V gene encodes CDR1 MNHEY and CDR2 SVGAGI. The CDR3 DNA is TGTGCCAGCAGTTCCCTAGGCCAGCCCCAGCATTTT. The encoded protein is CASSSLGQPQHF.

In regard to this clone: Other DNA sequences in the same sample also yield this CDR3. This chain connects TRBV30 to TRBJ2-2; unclear D gene. The CDR3 sequence is 14 residues long. V lost 0 bases and J lost 1, with 6 bases in between. CDR1 GTSNPN and CDR2 SVGIG come from the germline V gene (reference sequence). CDR3 protein: CAWSVRGNTGELFF. As DNA, the CDR3 is TGTGCCTGGAGTGTAAGAGGGAACACCGGGGAGCTGTTTTTT.

J is TRBJ1-1 and V is TRBV10-3; D not certain. Trimming left V 4 bases short and J 3 bases short, with 9 bases between. The CDR3 loop spans 13 amino acids. Germline-derived CDR1 and CDR2 are ENHRY and SYGVKD. The CDR3: CAISGLQDTEAFF. DNA for the CDR3: TGTGCCATCAGTGGTCTCCAGGACACTGAAGCTTTCTTT.

The rearrangement links TRBV27 to TRBJ1-1; maybe TRBD1 (6 bases). Germline CDR1 and CDR2: MNHEY and SMNVEV (reference sequence). With 2 bases removed from V and 7 bases from J, the gap between germline ends came to 14 bases. This CDR3 has 14 amino acids. In DNA form, the CDR3 reads TGTGCCAGCAGTTTAGGAACGGGACACCTTGAAGCTTTCTTT. Encoded protein: CASSLGTGHLEAFF.

The J gene is TRBJ2-3, the V gene TRBV11-3, with 7 positions matching TRBD2. This CDR3 contains 15 residues. The germline V gene encodes CDR1 SGHNT and CDR2 YENEEA. Trimming took 1 base from V and 4 from J; bases not matched to a gene: 5. The CDR3 loop reads CASSLGSGGADTQYF. CDR3 in DNA: TGTGCCAGCAGCTTAGGTTCGGGAGGCGCAGATACGCAGTATTTT.

The chain joins TRBV2 to TRBJ2-7; D is unresolved. V shed 2 bases and J shed 6 bases, with 5 bases lying between them. The germline V gene has CDR1 SNHLY and CDR2 FYNNEI. CDR3 length: 11 amino acids. The CDR3 protein is CASSEQREQYF. DNA for the CDR3: TGTGCCAGCAGTGAACAGCGCGAGCAGTACTTC.

The rearrangement links TRBV12-3 or TRBV12-4 to TRBJ2-7; D might be TRBD2 (5 bases). The CDR3 is 11 amino acids. The ends were cut back, 1 base at V and 7 bases at J, with 5 bases in the middle. As DNA, the CDR3 is TGTGCCAGCAGTTTAGGCGGGGAGCAGTACTTC. Protein: CASSLGGEQYF.

The rearrangement links TRBV18 to TRBJ2-7, with D possibly matching TRBD1 (5 bases). Trimming pared 2 bases from V and 2 bases from J, leaving 16 bases between. The germline gives CDR1 KGHSH, CDR2 LQKENI. The CDR3 sequence is 16 residues long. The CDR3 here is CASSPARQGVTYEQYF. For the CDR3, the DNA is TGTGCCAGCTCACCAGCGCGGCAGGGTGTGACCTACGAGCAGTACTTC.

V is TRBV24-1 and J is TRBJ1-2, with 12 bases fitting TRBD1. V shed 3 bases and J 7 bases; nucleotides not matched to a gene: 8. The CDR3 covers 16 residues. CDR1 and CDR2 from the germline V gene are KGHDR and SFDVKD. In DNA, the CDR3 is TGTGCCACCAGTGATACACCGGGACAGGGGGCGGGTGGCTACACCTTC. Translated: CATSDTPGQGAGGYTF.